This paragraph reports one T cell receptor (beta chain). CDR3 length equals 16 residues. The germline V gene has CDR1 SGHRS and CDR2 YFSETQ. Losses at the gene ends were 0 bases for V and 8 bases for J; bases not matched to a gene: 11. The authors' processing: Amplified reference gene primers provided the basis for estimating nucleated cell counts. Sequencing was performed with immunoSEQ multiplex PCR; in TCRdb, only in-frame clones are kept and a portion is missing. Clone size and V and J calls were adopted from that table, with D and trimming inferred from the DNA. The data contain around 78,000 clones, less than 95% of them singletons. The data derive from a study of blood T cell repertoires in COVID-19. Turning to the study itself: Material from acute and convalescent COVID-19 was sourced from the United States, Italy and Spain.

The sequence was collected from a woman in her 50s in a cohort sampled during active COVID-19. Sequenced material: peripheral blood. The chain is built from TRBV5-1 and TRBJ2-1; 7 nucleotides align to TRBD2. The CDR3 loop is CASSLAGLAAGDEQFF. The DNA for the CDR3 is TGCGCCAGCAGCTTGGCTGGGCTAGCGGCAGGCGATGAGCAGTTCTTC.